This entry concerns a single T cell receptor beta chain. Its specificity is unknown. The CDR3 has 13 residues. The trim removed 9 bases at V and 3 bases at J, leaving 1 base unmatched. Germline V gene lookup returns CDR1 LGHDT and CDR2 YNNKEL (reference sequence). The data were produced by immunoSEQ multiplex PCR, yet TCRdb's version contains in-frame clones alone and is incomplete. The table has roughly 97,000 clones, 70% to 90% seen once. These data belong to a study of T cell responses to AZD1222 COVID-19 vaccine. Broader study findings: Across the whole spike, CD4 TCRs peaked at regions 160-218 and 743-854. Most donors were white British and more were female, and clonal diversity was possibly underestimated. The study reported that nearly half of spike-specific TCRs target unmutated variant regions.

The V gene is TRBV3-1 (or the pseudogene TRBV3-2), the J gene TRBJ2-2, with 10 bases that match TRBD1. This sequence originates from an adult in good health. The sequencing here drew on peripheral blood, taken on day 0 of AZD1222 vaccination. CDR3 sequence reads: CASGTGDTGELFF. The CDR3 DNA sequence: TGTGCCAGTGGGACAGGGGACACCGGGGAGCTGTTTTTT.